Listed below are T cell receptor beta chains from one sample, sequenced in a study of long-term antiretroviral therapy in people with HIV. Using immunoSEQ multiplex PCR, the repertoire was profiled, and TCRdb retains in-frame clones only, with some absent. The sample contains 25,000 to 30,000 clones, around 80% of which appear only once. This specimen was unsorted PBMCs, taken 3 years after starting antiretroviral therapy. These receptors originate from a man aged 40-50 years with HIV. CDR3s include the opening cysteine and the closing phenylalanine or tryptophan. A D gene is named only where the DNA matches it firmly. The size of a clone is reported for some rows only, either as once, few or many, or as a class for expanded clones.

J: TRBJ2-3
size: .
V: TRBV6-4
D: .
DNA: TGTGCCAGCAGTGACTCGTGGTTCAGGGTTAACACAGATACGCAGTATTTT
CDR3: CASSDSWFRVNTDTQYF

J: TRBJ1-5
size: .
V: TRBV11-2
D: .
DNA: TGTGCCAGCAGCTCTAACCGGACCGTGGGCAATCAGCCCCAGCATTTT
CDR3: CASSSNRTVGNQPQHF

J: TRBJ2-7
size: .
V: TRBV4-3
D: .
DNA: TGCGCCAGCAGCCAAGATAGGTCTAGCGAGTCCTACGAGCAGTACTTC
CDR3: CASSQDRSSESYEQYF

J: TRBJ2-3
size: .
V: TRBV6-1
D: TRBD1
DNA: TGTGCCAGCCGTCGACAGGGTTCGGAGACAGATACGCAGTATTTT
CDR3: CASRRQGSETDTQYF

J: TRBJ1-5
size: .
V: TRBV4-3
D: .
DNA: TGCGCCAGCAGCCAAGATGGGAGTAATTCGCAGCCCCAGCATTTT
CDR3: CASSQDGSNSQPQHF

J: TRBJ2-7
size: few
V: TRBV11-3
D: TRBD1
DNA: TGTGCCAGCAGCTTAGGGAGCCCGGGACAGGGGGTCTCCTACGAGCAGTACTTC
CDR3: CASSLGSPGQGVSYEQYF

J: TRBJ2-5
size: once
V: TRBV5-1
D: TRBD1
DNA: TGCGCCAGCAGCGTCGACAGGGGCGGGCAAGAGACCCAGTACTTC
CDR3: CASSVDRGGQETQYF

J: TRBJ2-5
size: .
V: TRBV5-4
D: TRBD2
DNA: TGTGCCAGCAGCCCGAAGGCTAGCGGGGGGGCCTTTGTTGAGACCCAGTACTTC
CDR3: CASSPKASGGAFVETQYF

J: TRBJ2-7
size: .
V: TRBV18
D: .
DNA: TGTGCCAGCTCACCATCGCTAATGAAGGACGAGCAGTACTTC
CDR3: CASSPSLMKDEQYF

J: TRBJ2-3
size: .
V: TRBV9
D: .
DNA: TGTGCCAGCAGCGTAGCCGATACGCAGTATTTT
CDR3: CASSVADTQYF

J: TRBJ2-2
size: .
V: TRBV6-5
D: TRBD1
DNA: TGTGCCAGCGGGACGACAGGGGATGTTACCGGGGAGCTGTTTTTT
CDR3: CASGTTGDVTGELFF

J: TRBJ2-5
size: .
V: TRBV19
D: TRBD2
DNA: TGTGCCAGTAGCCCGCGGGGGGCGCGCCAAGAGACCCAGTACTTC
CDR3: CASSPRGARQETQYF

J: TRBJ1-1
size: .
V: TRBV18
D: .
DNA: TGTGCCAGCTCACAACTACCACAGGGTGTCGGGGACACTGAAGCTTTCTTT
CDR3: CASSQLPQGVGDTEAFF

J: TRBJ2-7
size: .
V: TRBV7-2
D: .
DNA: TGTGCCAGCAGCTTAAACCCCATCGGAGGGAGGCCTCGCGAGCAGTACTTC
CDR3: CASSLNPIGGRPREQYF

J: TRBJ2-7
size: .
V: TRBV10-2
D: TRBD2
DNA: TGCGCCAGCCGGGGGGACTTCTCCTCCTACGAGCAGTACTTC
CDR3: CASRGDFSSYEQYF

J: TRBJ1-2
size: .
V: TRBV27
D: .
DNA: TGTGCCAGCACTTCCAACCGGGACTCCTATGGCTACACCTTC
CDR3: CASTSNRDSYGYTF

J: TRBJ1-4
size: .
V: TRBV9
D: TRBD1
DNA: TGTGCCAGCAGCGCCGGGACAGGGATTGCAACTAATGAAAAACTGTTTTTT
CDR3: CASSAGTGIATNEKLFF